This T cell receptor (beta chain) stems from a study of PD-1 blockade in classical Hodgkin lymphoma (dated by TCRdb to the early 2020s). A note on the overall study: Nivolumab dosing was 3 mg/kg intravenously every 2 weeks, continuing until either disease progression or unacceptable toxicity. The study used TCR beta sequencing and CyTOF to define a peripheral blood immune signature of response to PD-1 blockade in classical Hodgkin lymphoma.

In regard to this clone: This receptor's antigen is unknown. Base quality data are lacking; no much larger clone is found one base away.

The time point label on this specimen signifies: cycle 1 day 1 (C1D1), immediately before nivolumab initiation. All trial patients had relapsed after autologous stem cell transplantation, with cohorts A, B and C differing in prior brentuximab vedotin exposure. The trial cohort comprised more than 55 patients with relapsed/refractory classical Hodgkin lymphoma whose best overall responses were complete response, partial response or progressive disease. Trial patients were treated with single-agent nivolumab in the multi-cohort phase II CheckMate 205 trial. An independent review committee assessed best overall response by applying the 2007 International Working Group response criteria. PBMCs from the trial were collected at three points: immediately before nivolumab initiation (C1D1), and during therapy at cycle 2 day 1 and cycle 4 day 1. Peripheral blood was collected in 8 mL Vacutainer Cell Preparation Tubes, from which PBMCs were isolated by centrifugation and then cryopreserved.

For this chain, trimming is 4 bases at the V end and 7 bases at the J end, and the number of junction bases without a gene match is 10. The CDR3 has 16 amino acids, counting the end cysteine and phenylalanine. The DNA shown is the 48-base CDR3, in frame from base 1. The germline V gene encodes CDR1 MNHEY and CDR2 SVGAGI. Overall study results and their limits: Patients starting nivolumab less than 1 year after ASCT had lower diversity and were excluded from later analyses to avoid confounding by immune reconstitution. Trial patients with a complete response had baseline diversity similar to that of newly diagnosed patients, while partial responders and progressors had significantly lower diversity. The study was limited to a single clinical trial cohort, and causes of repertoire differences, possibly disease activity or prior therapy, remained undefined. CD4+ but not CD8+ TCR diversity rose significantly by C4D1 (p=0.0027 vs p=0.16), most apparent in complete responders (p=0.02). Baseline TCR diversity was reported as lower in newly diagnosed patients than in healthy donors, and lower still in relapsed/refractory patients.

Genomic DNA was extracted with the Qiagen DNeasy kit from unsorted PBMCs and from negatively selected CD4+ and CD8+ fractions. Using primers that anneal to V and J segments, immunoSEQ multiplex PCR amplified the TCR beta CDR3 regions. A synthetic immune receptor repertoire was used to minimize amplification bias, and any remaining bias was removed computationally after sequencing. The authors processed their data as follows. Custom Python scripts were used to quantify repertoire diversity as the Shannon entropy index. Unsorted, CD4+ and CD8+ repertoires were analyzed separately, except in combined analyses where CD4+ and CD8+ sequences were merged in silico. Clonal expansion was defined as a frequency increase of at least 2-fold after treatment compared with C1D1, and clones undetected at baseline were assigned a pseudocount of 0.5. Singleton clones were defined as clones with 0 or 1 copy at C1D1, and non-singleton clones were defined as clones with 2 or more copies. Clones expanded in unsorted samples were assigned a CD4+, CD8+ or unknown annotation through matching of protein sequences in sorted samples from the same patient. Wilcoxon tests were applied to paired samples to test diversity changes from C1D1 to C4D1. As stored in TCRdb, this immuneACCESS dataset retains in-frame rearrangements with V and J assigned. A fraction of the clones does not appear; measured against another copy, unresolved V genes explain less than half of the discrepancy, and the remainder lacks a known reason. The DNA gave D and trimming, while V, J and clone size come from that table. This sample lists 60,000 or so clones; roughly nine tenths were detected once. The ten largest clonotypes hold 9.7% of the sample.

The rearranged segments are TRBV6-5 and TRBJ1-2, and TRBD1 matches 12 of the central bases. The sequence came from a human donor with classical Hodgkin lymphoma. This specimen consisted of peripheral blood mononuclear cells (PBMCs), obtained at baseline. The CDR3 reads CASSSGDRGRRGGYTF. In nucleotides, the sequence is TGTGCCAGCAGTTCAGGGGACAGGGGGCGCCGGGGTGGCTACACCTTC.